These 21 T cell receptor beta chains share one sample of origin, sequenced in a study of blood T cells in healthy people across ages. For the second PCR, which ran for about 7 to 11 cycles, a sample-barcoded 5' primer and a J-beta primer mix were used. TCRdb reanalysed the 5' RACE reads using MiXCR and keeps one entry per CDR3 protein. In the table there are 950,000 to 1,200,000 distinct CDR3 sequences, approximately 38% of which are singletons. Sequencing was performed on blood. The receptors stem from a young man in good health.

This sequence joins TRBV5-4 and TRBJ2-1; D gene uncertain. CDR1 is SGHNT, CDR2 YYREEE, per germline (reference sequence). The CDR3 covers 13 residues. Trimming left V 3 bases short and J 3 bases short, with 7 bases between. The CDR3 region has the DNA TGTGCCAGCAGCTACCTAGTCTACAATGAGCAGTTCTTC. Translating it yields CASSYLVYNEQFF.

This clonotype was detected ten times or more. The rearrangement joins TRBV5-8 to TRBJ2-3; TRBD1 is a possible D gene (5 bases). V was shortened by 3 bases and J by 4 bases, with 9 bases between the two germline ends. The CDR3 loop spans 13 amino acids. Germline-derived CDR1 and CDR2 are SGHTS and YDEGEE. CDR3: CASSSGFADTQYF. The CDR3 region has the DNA TGTGCCAGCAGCTCAGGGTTTGCAGATACGCAGTATTTT.

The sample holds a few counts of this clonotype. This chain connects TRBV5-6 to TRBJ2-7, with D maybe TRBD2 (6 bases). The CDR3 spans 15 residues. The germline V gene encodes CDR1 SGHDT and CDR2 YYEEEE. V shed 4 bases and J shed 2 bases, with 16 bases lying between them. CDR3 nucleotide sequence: TGTGCCAGCAGCGGGGGAGGACGTACCGCCTACGAGCAGTACTTC. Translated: CASSGGGRTAYEQYF.

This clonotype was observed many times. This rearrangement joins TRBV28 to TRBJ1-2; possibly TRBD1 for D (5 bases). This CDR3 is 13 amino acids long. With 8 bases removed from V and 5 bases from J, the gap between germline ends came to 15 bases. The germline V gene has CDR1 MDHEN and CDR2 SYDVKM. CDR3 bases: TGTGCCAGCTATGCAGGGTCGAGGTATGGCTACACCTTC. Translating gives CASYAGSRYGYTF.

The CDR3 nucleotides are TGCAGTGCGAGACCGGAGATGAGACAGGGGGTCACAGATACGCAGTATTTT. Protein sequence: CSARPEMRQGVTDTQYF. V usage is TRBV20-1 and J usage is TRBJ2-3; 9 nucleotides agree with TRBD1. The ends lost 6 bases at V and 2 bases at J; junction bases unmatched: 15. This CDR3 is 17 amino acids long. Germline V gene data show CDR1 as DFQATT and CDR2 as SNEGSKA (reference sequence).

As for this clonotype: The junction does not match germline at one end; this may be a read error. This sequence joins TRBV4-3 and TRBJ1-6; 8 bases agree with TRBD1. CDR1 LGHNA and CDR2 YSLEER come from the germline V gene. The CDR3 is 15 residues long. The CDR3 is CASSQDSGGDSPPHF. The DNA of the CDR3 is TGCGCCAGCAGCCAAGATTCAGGGGGCGATTCACCCCCCCACTTT.

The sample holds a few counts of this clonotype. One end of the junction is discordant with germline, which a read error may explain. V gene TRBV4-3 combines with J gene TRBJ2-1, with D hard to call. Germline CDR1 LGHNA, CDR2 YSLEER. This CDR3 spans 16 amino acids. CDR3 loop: CASSQEYVSSDNEQFF. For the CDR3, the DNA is TGCGCCAGCAGCCAAGAATACGTCAGCTCCGACAATGAGCAGTTCTTC.

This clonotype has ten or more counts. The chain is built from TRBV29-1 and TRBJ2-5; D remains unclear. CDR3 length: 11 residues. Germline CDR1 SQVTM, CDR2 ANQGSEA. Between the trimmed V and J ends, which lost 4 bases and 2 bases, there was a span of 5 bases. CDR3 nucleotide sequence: TGCAGCGTTGTGTTTCAAGAGACCCAGTACTTC. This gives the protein CSVVFQETQYF.

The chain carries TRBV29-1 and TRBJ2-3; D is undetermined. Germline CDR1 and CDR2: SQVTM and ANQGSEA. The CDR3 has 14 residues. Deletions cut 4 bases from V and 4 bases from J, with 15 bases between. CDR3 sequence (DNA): TGCAGCGTTGTCGACGGGTCGAACTCAGATACGCAGTATTTT. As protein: CSVVDGSNSDTQYF.

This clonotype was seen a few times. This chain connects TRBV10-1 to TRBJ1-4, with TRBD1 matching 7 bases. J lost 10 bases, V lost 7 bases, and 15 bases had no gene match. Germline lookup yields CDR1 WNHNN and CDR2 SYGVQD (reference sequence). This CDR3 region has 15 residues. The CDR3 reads CASITGELRVGKLFF. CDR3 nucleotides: TGCGCCAGCATAACAGGGGAATTAAGGGTCGGAAAACTGTTTTTT.

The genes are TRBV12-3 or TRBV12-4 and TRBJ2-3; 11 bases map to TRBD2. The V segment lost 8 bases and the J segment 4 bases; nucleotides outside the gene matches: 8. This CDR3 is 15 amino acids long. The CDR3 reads CASRYSGGASDTQYF. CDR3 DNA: TGTGCCAGCCGATATAGCGGGGGGGCTTCAGATACGCAGTATTTT.

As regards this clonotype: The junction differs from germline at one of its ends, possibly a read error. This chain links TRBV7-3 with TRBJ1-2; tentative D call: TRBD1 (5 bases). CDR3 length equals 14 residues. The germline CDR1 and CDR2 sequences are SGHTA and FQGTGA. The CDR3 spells CASSLYGRDYGCTF. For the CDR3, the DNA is TGTGCCAGCAGCTTATACGGCAGGGACTATGGCTGCACCTTC.

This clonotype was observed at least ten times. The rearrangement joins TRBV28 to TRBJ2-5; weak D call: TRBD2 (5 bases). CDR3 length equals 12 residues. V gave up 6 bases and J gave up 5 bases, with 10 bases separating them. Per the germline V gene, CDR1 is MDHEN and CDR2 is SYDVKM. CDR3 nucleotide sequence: TGTGCCAGCAGCTCTGGGGAGGAGACCCAGTACTTC. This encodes CASSSGEETQYF.

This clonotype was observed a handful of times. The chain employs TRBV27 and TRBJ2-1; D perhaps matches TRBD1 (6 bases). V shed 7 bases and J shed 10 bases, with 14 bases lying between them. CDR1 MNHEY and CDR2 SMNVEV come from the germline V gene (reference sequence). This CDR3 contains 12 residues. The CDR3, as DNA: TGTGCCAGCAACGGCCCCACAGGGGAGCAGTTCTTC. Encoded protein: CASNGPTGEQFF.

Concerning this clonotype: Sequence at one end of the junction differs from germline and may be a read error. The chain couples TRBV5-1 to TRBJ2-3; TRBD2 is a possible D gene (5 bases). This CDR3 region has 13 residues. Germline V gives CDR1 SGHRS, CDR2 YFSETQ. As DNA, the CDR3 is TGCGTCAGCGGCGAGCTGGTCACAGATACGCAGTATTTT. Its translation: CVSGELVTDTQYF.

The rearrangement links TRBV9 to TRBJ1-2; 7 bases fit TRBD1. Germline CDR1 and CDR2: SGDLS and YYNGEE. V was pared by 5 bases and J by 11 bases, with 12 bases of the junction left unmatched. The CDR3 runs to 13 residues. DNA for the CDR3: TGTGCCAGCAGGAGGGGGACAGTAGGGCCTTACACCTTC. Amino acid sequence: CASRRGTVGPYTF.

The CDR3 bases are TGTGCCAGCAGCACCCCGGGAGGAGCTAACTATGGCTACACCTTC. Protein: CASSTPGGANYGYTF. This chain connects TRBV9 to TRBJ1-2; D remains unclear. Per germline, CDR1 SGDLS and CDR2 YYNGEE. V lost 4 bases to trimming and J lost 0 bases, with 13 bases between them. This CDR3 has 15 amino acids.

As DNA, the CDR3 is TGTGCCAGCAGCTTAAAAACGGGGTTTAGGGAGACCCAGTACTTC. Its protein is CASSLKTGFRETQYF. The rearrangement links TRBV7-3 to TRBJ2-5; a possible D gene is TRBD2 (5 bases). CDR1 and CDR2 from the germline V gene are SGHTA and FQGTGA. The CDR3 has 15 amino acids. The V end lost 1 base, the J end lost 5 bases, and 14 bases lay between the germline ends.

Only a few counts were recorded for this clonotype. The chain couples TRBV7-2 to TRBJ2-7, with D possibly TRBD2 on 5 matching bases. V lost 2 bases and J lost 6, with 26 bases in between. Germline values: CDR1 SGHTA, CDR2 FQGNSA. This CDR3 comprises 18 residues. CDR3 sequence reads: CASSLLSGLGSQSTEQYF. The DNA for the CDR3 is TGTGCCAGCAGCTTACTCTCGGGGTTGGGGTCCCAATCTACCGAGCAGTACTTC.

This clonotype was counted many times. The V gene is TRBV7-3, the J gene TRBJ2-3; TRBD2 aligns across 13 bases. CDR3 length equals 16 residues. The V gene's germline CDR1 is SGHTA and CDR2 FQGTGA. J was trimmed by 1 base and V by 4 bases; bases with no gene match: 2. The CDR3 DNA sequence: TGTGCCAGCAGCTATGGACTAGCGGGGGGCACAGATACGCAGTATTTT. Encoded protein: CASSYGLAGGTDTQYF.

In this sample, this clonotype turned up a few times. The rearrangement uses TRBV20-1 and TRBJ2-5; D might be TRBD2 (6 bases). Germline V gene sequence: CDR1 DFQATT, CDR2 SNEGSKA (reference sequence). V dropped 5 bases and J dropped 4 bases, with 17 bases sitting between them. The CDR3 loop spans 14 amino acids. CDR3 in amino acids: CSAHLASSGETQYF. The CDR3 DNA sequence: TGCAGTGCTCATCTAGCGTCTTCCGGAGAGACCCAGTACTTC.